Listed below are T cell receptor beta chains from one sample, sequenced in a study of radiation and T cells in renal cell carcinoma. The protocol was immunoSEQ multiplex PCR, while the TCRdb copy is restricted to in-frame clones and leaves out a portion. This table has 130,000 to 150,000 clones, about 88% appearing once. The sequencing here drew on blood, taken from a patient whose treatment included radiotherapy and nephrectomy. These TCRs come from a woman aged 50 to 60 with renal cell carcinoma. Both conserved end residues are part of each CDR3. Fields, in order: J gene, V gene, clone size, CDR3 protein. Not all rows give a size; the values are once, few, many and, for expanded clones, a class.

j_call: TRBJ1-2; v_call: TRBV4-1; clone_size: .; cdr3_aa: CASRRTGNYGYTF
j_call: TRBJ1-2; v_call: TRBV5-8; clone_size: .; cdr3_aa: CASNLQGVDYGYTF
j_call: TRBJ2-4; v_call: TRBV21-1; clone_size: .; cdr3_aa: CASSKSGVAKNIQYF
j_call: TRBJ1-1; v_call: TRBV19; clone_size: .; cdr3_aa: CASSIEGVVTEAFF
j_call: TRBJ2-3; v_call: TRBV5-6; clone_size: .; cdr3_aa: CASSLYRTSHPLYTQYF
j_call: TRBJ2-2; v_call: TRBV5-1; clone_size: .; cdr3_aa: CASSSWTSGGANTGELFF
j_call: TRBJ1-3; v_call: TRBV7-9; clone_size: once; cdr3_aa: CASSSDRGTKAGNTIYF
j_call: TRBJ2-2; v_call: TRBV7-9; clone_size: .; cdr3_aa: CASRPGQKNTGELFF
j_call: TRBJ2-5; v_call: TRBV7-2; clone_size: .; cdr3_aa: CASSSLAGGRWGTQYF
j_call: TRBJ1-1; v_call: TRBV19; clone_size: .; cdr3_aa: CASSLTAGTGLVAEAFF
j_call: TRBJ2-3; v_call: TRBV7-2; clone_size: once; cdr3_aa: CASSLAGDPSTDTQYF
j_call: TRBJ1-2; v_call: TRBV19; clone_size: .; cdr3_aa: CASSIGTGEFGYTF
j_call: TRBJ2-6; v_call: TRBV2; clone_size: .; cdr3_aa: CASSASQSGANVLTF
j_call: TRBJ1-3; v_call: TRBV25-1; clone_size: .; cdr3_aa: CASSAITGAPSGNTIYF
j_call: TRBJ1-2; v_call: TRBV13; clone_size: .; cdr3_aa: CASSSRTGYGYTF
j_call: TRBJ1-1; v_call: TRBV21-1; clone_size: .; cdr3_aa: CASSSGTGDRTEAFF
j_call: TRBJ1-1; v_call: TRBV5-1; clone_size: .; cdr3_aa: CASSLEGVSTEAFF
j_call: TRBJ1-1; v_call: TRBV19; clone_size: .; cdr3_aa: CASSIWRDGNTEAFF